The 20 T cell receptor beta chains below were found in one sample sequenced in a study of OX40 agonist ivuxolimab in advanced cancers. The library was prepared using the immunoSEQ multiplex PCR assay. TCRdb holds this immuneACCESS table with in-frame rearrangements only. Some clones are missing; in checked studies, unresolved V genes explain under half, and the rest has no known cause. The sample records more than 35,000 clones, about four fifths of which are singletons. Together, the top ten hold about 15% of the sample. The starting material was CD4+ or CD8+ T cells sorted from blood, obtained in a trial of the OX40 agonist ivuxolimab. The receptor source for this set is an adult with an advanced solid tumor such as melanoma, head and neck, liver or kidney cancer.

This clone was detected only a few times. V usage is TRBV6-6 and J usage is TRBJ2-4, with 12 bases fitting TRBD2. The CDR3 sequence is 15 residues long. CDR1 is MNHNY, CDR2 SVGAGI, per germline (reference sequence). V trimming: 2 bases; J trimming: 6 bases; junction bases outside the gene matches: 2. The CDR3 sequence is CASSYPGLAGNIQYF. In DNA form, the CDR3 reads TGTGCCAGCAGTTACCCGGGACTAGCGGGAAACATTCAGTACTTC.

This clone was seen more than once but under ten times. This chain connects TRBV2 to TRBJ2-1; D uncertain. Germline V gene data show CDR1 as SNHLY and CDR2 as FYNNEI. The CDR3 consists of 12 residues. Trimming took off 8 bases at V and 7 bases at J, with 12 bases between the two ends. Here the CDR3 DNA reads TGTGCCAGCGGGCCTAGAATAAATGAGCAGTTCTTC. Translated: CASGPRINEQFF.

The CDR3 loop reads CASSSPTFSGNTIYF. The CDR3 DNA sequence: TGTGCCAGCAGCTCACCGACTTTCTCTGGAAACACCATATATTTT. This chain connects TRBV13 to TRBJ1-3; D is undetermined. The CDR3 runs 15 residues. CDR1 PRHDT and CDR2 FYEKMQ come from the germline V gene (reference sequence). With 4 bases removed from V and 0 bases from J, the gap between germline ends came to 10 bases.

The rearrangement joins TRBV6-5 to TRBJ2-7; 7 bases line up with TRBD2. Germline CDR1 reads MNHEY; CDR2 reads SVGAGI. CDR3 length equals 13 residues. Trimming removed 8 bases from V and 1 base from J; junction bases left unmatched: 5. CDR3 residues: CASGQAGSYEQYF. CDR3 DNA: TGTGCCAGCGGGCAAGCGGGGTCCTACGAGCAGTACTTC.

The chain joins TRBV6-1 to TRBJ2-2; TRBD1 might be the D (5 bases). The V and J ends lost 7 bases and 7 bases respectively, with 13 bases between them. From germline, CDR1 is MNHNS and CDR2 SASEGT. This CDR3 contains 13 residues. CDR3 nucleotides: TGTGCCAGCACCGAAGGGGCGAGCGGGGAGCTGTTTTTT. Translated, it gives CASTEGASGELFF.

The chain joins TRBV6-1 to TRBJ1-1, with a weak D call TRBD1 (5 bases). Per the germline V gene, CDR1 is MNHNS and CDR2 is SASEGT. This CDR3 is built from 12 residues. Trimming cost V 8 bases and J 8 bases, with 15 bases left between them. The CDR3 DNA sequence: TGTGCCAGCCGGAATTGGGGGGAAGAAGCTTTCTTT. Amino acid sequence: CASRNWGEEAFF.

The chain employs TRBV7-9 and TRBJ2-1; 7 nucleotides line up with TRBD2. V was pared by 5 bases and J by 6 bases, with 19 bases of the junction left unmatched. CDR1 and CDR2 from the germline V gene are SEHNR and FQNEAQ (reference sequence). The CDR3 length is 18 residues. The CDR3 region is CASSPIRDYHDSRNEQFF. CDR3 coding DNA: TGTGCCAGCAGCCCAATCCGGGACTACCACGATAGTCGCAATGAGCAGTTCTTC.

This chain uses TRBV30 with TRBJ2-1; D gene uncertain. The CDR3 is 13 amino acids. Looked up from germline, CDR1 is GTSNPN and CDR2 is SVGIG (reference sequence). The ends were cut back, 2 bases at V and 3 bases at J, with 8 bases in the middle. The CDR3 protein is CAWSYGHYNEQFF. The DNA of the CDR3 is TGTGCCTGGAGTTACGGCCACTACAATGAGCAGTTCTTC.

J is TRBJ1-5 and V is TRBV6-5, with a possible D match to TRBD1 (6 bases). The CDR3 is made up of 15 amino acids. Germline CDR1 is MNHEY and CDR2 is SVGAGI. V gave up 5 bases and J gave up 1 base, with 12 bases separating them. The DNA of the CDR3 is TGTGCCAGCAGTCTCTCAGGGGAGAGCAATCAGCCCCAGCATTTT. Translation: CASSLSGESNQPQHF.

This chain joins TRBV7-8 and TRBJ2-2, with D perhaps matching TRBD1 (8 bases). This CDR3 spans 16 amino acids. V gave up 7 bases and J gave up 6 bases, with 21 bases separating them. The germline V gene has CDR1 SGHVS and CDR2 FQNEAQ. Here the CDR3 reads CASITKQGGISGELFF. DNA for the CDR3: TGTGCCAGCATAACTAAACAGGGGGGGATCTCCGGGGAGCTGTTTTTT.

The chain links TRBV7-9 to TRBJ1-2, with TRBD1 as a possible D gene (6 bases). Germline CDR1 is SEHNR and CDR2 is FQNEAQ (reference sequence). V lost 3 bases and J 3 bases, leaving 11 bases between the germline ends. This CDR3 is built from 14 residues. DNA of the CDR3: TGTGCCAGCAGCTTGCAGGACAGAGACTATGGCTACACCTTC. As protein: CASSLQDRDYGYTF. Full variable domain (outside the CDR3, taken from reference TRBV7-9 and TRBJ1-2): DTGVSQNPRHKITKRGQNVTFRCDPISEHNRLYWYRQTLGQGPEFLTYFQNEAQLEKSRLLSDRFSAERPKGSFSTLEIQRTEQGDSAMYLCASSLQDRDYGYTFGSGTRLTVV.

This clone was counted a few times. V usage is TRBV6-5 and J usage is TRBJ2-1, with D tentatively TRBD2 (5 bases). The CDR3 is 15 residues long. V was shortened by 7 bases and J by 2 bases, with 15 bases between the two germline ends. Germline CDR1 reads MNHEY; CDR2 reads SVGAGI. CDR3 coding DNA: TGTGCCAGCACCCCGGGCACTAGTCCCTACAATGAGCAGTTCTTC. Amino acid sequence: CASTPGTSPYNEQFF.

The count of this clone is one. The V and J genes are TRBV28 and TRBJ2-7; D perhaps matches TRBD2 (5 bases). The CDR3 covers 13 residues. Germline CDR1 reads MDHEN; CDR2 reads SYDVKM. The V end was cut by 5 bases, the J end by 3 bases, with 11 bases between. This chain's CDR3 is CASSPRGLYEQYF. The CDR3 nucleotides read TGTGCCAGCAGTCCCCGGGGTCTCTACGAGCAGTACTTC. The entire variable domain, with the rest obtained from reference TRBV28 and TRBJ2-7, is as follows: DVKVTQSSRYLVKRTGEKVFLECVQDMDHENMFWYRQDPGLGLRLIYFSYDVKMKEKGDIPEGYSVSREKKERFSLILESASTNQTSMYLCASSPRGLYEQYFGPGTRLTVT.

The chain carries TRBV28 and TRBJ1-2; a weak D match, TRBD1 (5 bases). Trimming removed 7 bases from V and 8 bases from J, with 20 bases in between. CDR1 MDHEN and CDR2 SYDVKM come from the germline V gene. This CDR3 has 14 residues. CDR3 nucleotides: TGTGCCAGCACTCCCAGCCGGGGGTTAAAGGGCTACACCTTC. Its translation: CASTPSRGLKGYTF.

The chain combines TRBV28 with TRBJ1-1; D uncertain. V lost 2 bases to trimming and J lost 3 bases, with 13 bases between them. Germline V gene data show CDR1 as MDHEN and CDR2 as SYDVKM. This CDR3 contains 15 residues. For the CDR3, the DNA is TGTGCCAGCAGTTTAATAAGGAGAGGGTACACTGAAGCTTTCTTT. Its protein is CASSLIRRGYTEAFF.

V gene TRBV7-2 combines with J gene TRBJ1-1, with D maybe TRBD1 (6 bases). Germline-derived CDR1 and CDR2 are SGHTA and FQGNSA. This CDR3 is 15 amino acids long. V lost 5 bases and J lost 4, with 17 bases in between. The DNA of the CDR3 is TGTGCCAGCAGCGCTTTAGGGGGGTGGGCCACTGAAGCTTTCTTT. Its translation is CASSALGGWATEAFF.

V is TRBV7-9 and J is TRBJ1-1; D is uncertain. The CDR3 loop spans 13 amino acids. V was cut by 6 bases and J by 1 base, with 9 bases left in between. Germline CDR1 is SEHNR and CDR2 is FQNEAQ (reference sequence). CDR3 DNA: TGTGCCAGCAGTCCGCCGGGGAACACTGAAGCTTTCTTT. Protein: CASSPPGNTEAFF.

There are a few counts of this clone. The chain couples TRBV5-8 to TRBJ2-1; D remains ambiguous. There are 14 residues in the CDR3. Germline CDR1 reads SGHTS; CDR2 reads YDEGEE. The V end was cut by 3 bases, the J end by 4 bases, with 11 bases between. Here the CDR3 DNA reads TGTGCCAGCAGCTACGACGGGCAGTACAATGAGCAGTTCTTC. It codes for CASSYDGQYNEQFF.

The CDR3 DNA reads TGCGCCAGCAGCCTGGGCAGGGGGGAAGAGACCCAGTACTTC. Translation gives CASSLGRGEETQYF. This rearrangement joins TRBV4-1 to TRBJ2-5; a possible D gene is TRBD1 (7 bases). V gave up 4 bases and J gave up 3 bases, with 12 bases separating them. The CDR3 has 14 residues. Germline values: CDR1 MGHRA, CDR2 YSYEKL.

V is TRBV7-2 and J is TRBJ2-7; 12 nucleotides agree with TRBD1. Germline lookup yields CDR1 SGHTA and CDR2 FQGNSA. The CDR3 is 15 residues long. V was clipped by 1 base and J by 7 bases; unmatched bases: 5. CDR3 region: CASSLDGTGGIEQYF. The CDR3 DNA reads TGTGCCAGCAGCTTAGATGGGACAGGGGGCATTGAGCAGTACTTC.